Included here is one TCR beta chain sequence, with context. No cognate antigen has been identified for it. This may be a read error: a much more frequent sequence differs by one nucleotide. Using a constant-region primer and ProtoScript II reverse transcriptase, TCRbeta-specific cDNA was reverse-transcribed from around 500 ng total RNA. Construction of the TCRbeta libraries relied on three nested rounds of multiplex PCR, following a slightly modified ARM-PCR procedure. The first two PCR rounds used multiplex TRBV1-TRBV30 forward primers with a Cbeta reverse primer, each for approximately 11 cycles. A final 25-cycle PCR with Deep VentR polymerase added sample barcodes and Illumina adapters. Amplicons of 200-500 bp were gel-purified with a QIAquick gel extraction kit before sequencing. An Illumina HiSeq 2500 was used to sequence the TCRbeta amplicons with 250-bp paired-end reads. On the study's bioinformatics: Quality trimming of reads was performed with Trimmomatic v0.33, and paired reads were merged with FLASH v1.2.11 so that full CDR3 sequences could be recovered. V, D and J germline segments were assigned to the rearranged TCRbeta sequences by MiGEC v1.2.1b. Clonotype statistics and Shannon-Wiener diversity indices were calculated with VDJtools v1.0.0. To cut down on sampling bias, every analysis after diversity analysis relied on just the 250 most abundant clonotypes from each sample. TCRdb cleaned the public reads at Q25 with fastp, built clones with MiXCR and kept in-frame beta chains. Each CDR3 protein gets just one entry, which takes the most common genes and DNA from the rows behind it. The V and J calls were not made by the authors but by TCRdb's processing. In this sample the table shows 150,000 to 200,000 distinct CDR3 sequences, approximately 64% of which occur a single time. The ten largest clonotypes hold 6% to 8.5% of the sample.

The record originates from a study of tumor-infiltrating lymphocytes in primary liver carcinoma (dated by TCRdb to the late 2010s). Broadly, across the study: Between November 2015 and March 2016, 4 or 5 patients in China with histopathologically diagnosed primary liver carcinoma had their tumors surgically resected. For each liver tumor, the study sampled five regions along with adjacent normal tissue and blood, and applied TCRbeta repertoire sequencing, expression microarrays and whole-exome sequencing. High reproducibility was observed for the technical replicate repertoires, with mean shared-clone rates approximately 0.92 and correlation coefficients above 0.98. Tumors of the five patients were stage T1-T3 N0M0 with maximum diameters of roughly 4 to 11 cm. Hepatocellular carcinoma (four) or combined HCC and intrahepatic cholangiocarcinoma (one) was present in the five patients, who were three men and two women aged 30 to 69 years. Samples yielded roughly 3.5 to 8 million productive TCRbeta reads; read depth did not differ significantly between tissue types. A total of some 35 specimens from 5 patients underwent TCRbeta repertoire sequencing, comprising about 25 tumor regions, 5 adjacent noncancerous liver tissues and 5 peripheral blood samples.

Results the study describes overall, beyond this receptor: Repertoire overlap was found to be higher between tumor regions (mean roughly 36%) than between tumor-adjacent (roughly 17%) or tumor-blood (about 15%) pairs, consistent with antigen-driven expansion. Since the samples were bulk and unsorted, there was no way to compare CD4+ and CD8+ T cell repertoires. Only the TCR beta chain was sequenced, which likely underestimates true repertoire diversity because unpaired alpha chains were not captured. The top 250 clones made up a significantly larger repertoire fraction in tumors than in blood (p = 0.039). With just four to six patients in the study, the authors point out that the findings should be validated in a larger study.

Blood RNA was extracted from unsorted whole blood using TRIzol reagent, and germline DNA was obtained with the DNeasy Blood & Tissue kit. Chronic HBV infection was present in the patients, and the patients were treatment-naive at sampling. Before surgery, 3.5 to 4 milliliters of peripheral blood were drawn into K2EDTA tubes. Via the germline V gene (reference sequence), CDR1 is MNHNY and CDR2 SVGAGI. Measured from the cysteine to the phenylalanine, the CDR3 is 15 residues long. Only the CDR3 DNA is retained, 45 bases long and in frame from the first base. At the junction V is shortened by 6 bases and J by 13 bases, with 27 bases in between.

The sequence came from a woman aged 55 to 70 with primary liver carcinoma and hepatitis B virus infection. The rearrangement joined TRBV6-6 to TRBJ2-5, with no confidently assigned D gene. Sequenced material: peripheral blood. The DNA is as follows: TGTGCCAGCAGCCCCAGGACGGTCCCGAGTTTGACCGGGTACTTC. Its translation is CASSPRTVPSLTGYF.